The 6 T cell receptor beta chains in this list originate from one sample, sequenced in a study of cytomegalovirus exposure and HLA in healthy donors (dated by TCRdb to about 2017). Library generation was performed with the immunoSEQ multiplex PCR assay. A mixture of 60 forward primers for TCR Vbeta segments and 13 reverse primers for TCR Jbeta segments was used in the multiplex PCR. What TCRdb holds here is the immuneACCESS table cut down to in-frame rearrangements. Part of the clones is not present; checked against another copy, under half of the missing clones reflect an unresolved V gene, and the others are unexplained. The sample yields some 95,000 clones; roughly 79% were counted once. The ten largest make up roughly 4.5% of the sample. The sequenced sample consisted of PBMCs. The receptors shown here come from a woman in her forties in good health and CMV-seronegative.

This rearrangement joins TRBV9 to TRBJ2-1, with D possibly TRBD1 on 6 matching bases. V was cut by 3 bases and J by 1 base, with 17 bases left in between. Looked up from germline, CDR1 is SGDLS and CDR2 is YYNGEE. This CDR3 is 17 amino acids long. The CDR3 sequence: CASSDSDNTGSYNEQFF. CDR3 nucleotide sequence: TGTGCCAGCAGCGACTCAGACAACACAGGGTCCTACAATGAGCAGTTCTTC.

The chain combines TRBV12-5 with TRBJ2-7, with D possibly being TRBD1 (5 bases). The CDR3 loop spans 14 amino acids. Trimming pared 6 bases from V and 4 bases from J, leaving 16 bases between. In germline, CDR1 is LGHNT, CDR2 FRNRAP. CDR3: CASGSSWGNYEQYF. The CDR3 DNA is TGTGCTAGTGGCTCCTCTTGGGGCAATTACGAGCAGTACTTC.

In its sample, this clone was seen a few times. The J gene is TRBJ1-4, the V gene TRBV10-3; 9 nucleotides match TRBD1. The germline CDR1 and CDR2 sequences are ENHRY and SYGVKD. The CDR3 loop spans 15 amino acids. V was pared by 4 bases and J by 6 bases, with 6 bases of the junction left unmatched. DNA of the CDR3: TGTGCCATCAGTGCGACCGGGACAGGGTATGAAAAACTGTTTTTT. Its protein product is CAISATGTGYEKLFF.

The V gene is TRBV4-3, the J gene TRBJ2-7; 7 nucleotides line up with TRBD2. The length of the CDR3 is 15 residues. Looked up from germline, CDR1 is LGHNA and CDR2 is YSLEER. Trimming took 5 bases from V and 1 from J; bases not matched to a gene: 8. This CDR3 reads CASSSARGSSYEQYF. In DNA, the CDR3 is TGCGCCAGCAGCTCCGCGCGGGGGAGTTCCTACGAGCAGTACTTC.

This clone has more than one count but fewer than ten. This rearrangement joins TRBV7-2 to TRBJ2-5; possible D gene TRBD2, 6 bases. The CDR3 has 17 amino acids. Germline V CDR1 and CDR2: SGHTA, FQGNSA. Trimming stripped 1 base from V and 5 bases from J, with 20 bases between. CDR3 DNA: TGTGCCAGCAGCTTAGTGGGGTGGCGACTAGGTGTGGAGACCCAGTACTTC. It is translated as CASSLVGWRLGVETQYF. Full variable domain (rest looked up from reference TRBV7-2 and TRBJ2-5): GAGVSQSPSNKVTEKGKDVELRCDPISGHTALYWYRQSLGQGLEFLIYFQGNSAPDKSGLPSDRFSAERTGGSVSTLTIQRTQQEDSAVYLCASSLVGWRLGVETQYFGPGTRLLVL.

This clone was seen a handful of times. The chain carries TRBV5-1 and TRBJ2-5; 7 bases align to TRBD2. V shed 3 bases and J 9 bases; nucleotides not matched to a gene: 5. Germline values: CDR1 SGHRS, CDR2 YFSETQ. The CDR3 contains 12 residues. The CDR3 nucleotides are TGCGCCAGCAGCTGGGAGCGGGGTTCCCAGTACTTC. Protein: CASSWERGSQYF.